Listed below are T cell receptor beta chains from one sample, sequenced in a study of identical twins. TCRdb ran MiXCR on the 5' RACE reads and lists one entry per CDR3 protein. The sample yields some 330,000 distinct CDR3 sequences, approximately 8.8% seen once. Sequencing was performed on naive T cells sorted from blood. Every receptor here comes from a woman aged 50 to 60 in good health. Both conserved end residues are part of each CDR3. The D gene is left open where the match is weak. Rows give clone size only sometimes, using once, few, many, or a class for an expanded clone.

abundance | d_gene | j_gene | v_gene | CDR3nt | CDR3aa
many | - | TRBJ2-6 | TRBV12-3/TRBV12-4 | TGTGCCAGCAGTCCCGGGGACTCTGGGGCCAACGTCCTGACTTTC | CASSPGDSGANVLTF
few | - | TRBJ2-1 | TRBV5-4 | TGTGCCAGCTTGGACCAGTCCTACAATGAGCAGTTCTTC | CASLDQSYNEQFF
- | - | TRBJ2-7 | TRBV12-3/TRBV12-4 | TGTGCCAGCAGTTTAGCGGGCAGCACTTCAGACGAGCAGTACTTC | CASSLAGSTSDEQYF
- | - | TRBJ2-3 | TRBV10-3 | TGTGCCAGCAGTGAGTCACGAGGGTCGACAGATACGCAGTATTTT | CASSESRGSTDTQYF
few | - | TRBJ2-1 | TRBV6-1 | TGTGCCACCCGGGGGAGCGGATACAATGAGCAGTTCTTC | CATRGSGYNEQFF
few | - | TRBJ2-1 | TRBV14 | TGTGCCAGCAGCCCCCTCTGGGGACCCCAAGCTGAGGAGCAGTTCTTC | CASSPLWGPQAEEQFF
- | TRBD1 | TRBJ2-3 | TRBV25-1 | TGTGCCAGCAGTGATACAGGGGGAAGAGATACGCAGTATTTT | CASSDTGGRDTQYF
many | - | TRBJ2-6 | TRBV4-1 | TGCGCCAGCAGCCAAGAAGGGCAGCGCTCTGGGGCCAACGTCCTGACTTTC | CASSQEGQRSGANVLTF
many | - | TRBJ2-6 | TRBV20-1 | TGCAGTGCTAGAGGGCCCAGCTCTGGGGCCAACGTCCTGACTTTC | CSARGPSSGANVLTF
- | - | TRBJ1-3 | TRBV11-3 | TGTGCCAGCAGCTGGAGCGGCCAGGGTGGAAACACCATATATTTT | CASSWSGQGGNTIYF
- | - | TRBJ1-1 | TRBV5-1 | TGCGCCAGCAGCTTGGTTGGCACCCAGAGAGGCATGAACACTGAAGCTTTCTTT | CASSLVGTQRGMNTEAFF
many | - | TRBJ2-1 | TRBV29-1 | TGCAGCGTTCATATCAATGAGCAGTTCTTC | CSVHINEQFF
many | TRBD2 | TRBJ2-3 | TRBV27 | TGTGCCAGCCGGTCTAGCGGGAGCACAGATACGCAGTATTTT | CASRSSGSTDTQYF
few | - | TRBJ2-2 | TRBV30 | TGTGCCTGGAGTTTAGGTGGGGCGAACACCGGGGAGCTGTTTTTT | CAWSLGGANTGELFF
many | - | TRBJ1-2 | TRBV29-1 | TGCAGCGTCGAATGGAGGGGCAGTCCGCGCTATGGCTACACCTTC | CSVEWRGSPRYGYTF
many | TRBD2 | TRBJ2-5 | TRBV29-1 | TGCAGCGTTGGGGAGGGCCAAGAGACCCAGTACTTC | CSVGEGQETQYF
few | - | TRBJ2-7 | TRBV28 | TGTGCCAGCAGTTTATACTCGAACTACGAGCAGTACTTC | CASSLYSNYEQYF
few | TRBD1 | TRBJ2-6 | TRBV5-1 | TGCGCCAGCAGCTCGGGGACAGGGTTTTTCTCTGGGGCCAACGTCCTGACTTTC | CASSSGTGFFSGANVLTF
many | - | TRBJ2-1 | TRBV11-2 | TGTGCCAGCAGCCCAAACAATGAGCAGTTCTTC | CASSPNNEQFF